Sequencing of this T cell receptor (beta chain) was carried out in a study of blood T cell repertoires in COVID-19. Overall study context: Sites in the United States, Italy and Spain provided acute and convalescent COVID-19 samples. Nucleic acid was either cDNA or gDNA, and it came from T cells, B-cell-depleted T cells, or PBMCs.

V lost 3 bases to trimming and J lost 1 base; unmatched junction nucleotides: 15. The germline V gene encodes CDR1 SGHDT and CDR2 YYEEEE. The CDR3 has 18 residues. Authors' data handling: Reference gene primer amplification gave nucleated cell count estimates. The assay was immunoSEQ multiplex PCR, and TCRdb's table has in-frame clones only and misses some. V, J and clone size are those of that table, while D and trimming were read from the DNA. This sample carries a few hundred thousand clones, approximately 85% of them seen once, and the ten largest clones take approximately 0.8%. Input material: peripheral blood. The receptor was isolated from a woman aged 25 to 39 with acute or convalescent COVID-19. The chain uses TRBV5-6 and TRBJ1-2; 7 bases match TRBD1. Written as DNA, the CDR3 is TGTGCCAGCAGCTCCACCGGGACAGCCCTTGTCATTAACTATGGCTACACCTTC. It translates to CASSSTGTALVINYGYTF. Complete variable domain (other parts from reference TRBV5-6 and TRBJ1-2): DAGVTQSPTHLIKTRGQQVTLRCSPKSGHDTVSWYQQALGQGPQFIFQYYEEEERQRGNFPDRFSGHQFPNYSSELNVNALLLGDSALYLCASSSTGTALVINYGYTFGSGTRLTVV.